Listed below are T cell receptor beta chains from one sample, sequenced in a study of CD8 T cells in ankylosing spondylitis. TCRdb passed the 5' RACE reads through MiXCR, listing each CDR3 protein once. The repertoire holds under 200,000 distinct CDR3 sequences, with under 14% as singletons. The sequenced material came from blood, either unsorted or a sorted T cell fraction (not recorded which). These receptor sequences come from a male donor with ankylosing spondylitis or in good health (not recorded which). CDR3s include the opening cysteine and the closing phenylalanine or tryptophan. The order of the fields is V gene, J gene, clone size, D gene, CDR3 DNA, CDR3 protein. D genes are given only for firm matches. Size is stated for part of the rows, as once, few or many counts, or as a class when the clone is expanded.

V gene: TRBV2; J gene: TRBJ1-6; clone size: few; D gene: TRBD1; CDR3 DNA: TGTGCCAGCGGTCGACAGGGGGGGGACTCACCCCTCCACTTT; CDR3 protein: CASGRQGGDSPLHF
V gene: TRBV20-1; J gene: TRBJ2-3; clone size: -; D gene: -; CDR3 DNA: TGCAGAGCTACTACGGGGGGCGGCCACACAGATACGCAGTATTTT; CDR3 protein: CRATTGGGHTDTQYF
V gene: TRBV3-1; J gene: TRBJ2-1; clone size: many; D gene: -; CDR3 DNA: TGTGCCAGCAGCCAAGGGCAGGTTGGCAATGAGCAGTTCTTC; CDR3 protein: CASSQGQVGNEQFF
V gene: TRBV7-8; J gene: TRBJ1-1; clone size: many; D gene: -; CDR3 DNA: TGTGCCAGCAGCTTAGTGGGTTGGAGGGCTTTCTTT; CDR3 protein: CASSLVGWRAFF
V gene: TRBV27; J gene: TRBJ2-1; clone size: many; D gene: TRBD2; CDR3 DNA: TGTGCCAGCATCAAAGGTAGCGGGGGGACGGGCAATGAGCAGTTCTTC; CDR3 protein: CASIKGSGGTGNEQFF
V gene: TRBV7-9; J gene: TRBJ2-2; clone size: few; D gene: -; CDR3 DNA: TGTGCCAGCAGCTTCCTGGCAGGGGCTACCGGGGAGCTGTTTTTT; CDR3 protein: CASSFLAGATGELFF
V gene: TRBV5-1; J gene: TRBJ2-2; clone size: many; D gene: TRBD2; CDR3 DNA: TGCGCCAGCAGCCCGGACGTGACTAGCGGGAGTACCGGGGAGCTGTTTTTT; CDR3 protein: CASSPDVTSGSTGELFF
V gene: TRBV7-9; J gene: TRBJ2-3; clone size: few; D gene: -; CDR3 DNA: TGTGCCAGCAGCCCTCGGGCGGTCACAGATACGCAGTATTTT; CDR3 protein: CASSPRAVTDTQYF
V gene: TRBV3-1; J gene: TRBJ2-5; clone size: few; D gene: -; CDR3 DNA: TGTGCCAGCCAGTTCAAAGAGACCCAGTACTTC; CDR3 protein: CASQFKETQYF
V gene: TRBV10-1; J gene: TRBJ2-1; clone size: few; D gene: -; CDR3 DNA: TGCGCCAGCAGTGCATCGACAGGCGGGAATGAGCAGTTCTTC; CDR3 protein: CASSASTGGNEQFF
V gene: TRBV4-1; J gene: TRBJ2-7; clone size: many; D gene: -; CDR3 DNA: TGCGCCAGCAGCCATGGCACTGACTACGAGCAGTACTTC; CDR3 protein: CASSHGTDYEQYF
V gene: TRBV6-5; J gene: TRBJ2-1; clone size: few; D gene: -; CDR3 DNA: TGTGCCAGCAGTTCCGCCGGGGTTCTCAATGAGCAGTTCTTC; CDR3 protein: CASSSAGVLNEQFF
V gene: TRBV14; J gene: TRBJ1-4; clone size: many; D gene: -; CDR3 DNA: TGTGCCAGCAGCCAAGAGGCCTATAATGAAAAACTGTTTTTT; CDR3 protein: CASSQEAYNEKLFF
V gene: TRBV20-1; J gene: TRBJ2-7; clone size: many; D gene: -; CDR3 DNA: TGCAGTGCTATCCGGACCGCAACCACCTACGAGCAGTACTTC; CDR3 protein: CSAIRTATTYEQYF
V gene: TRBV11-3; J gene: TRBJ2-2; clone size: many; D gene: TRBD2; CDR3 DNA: TGTGCCAGCAGCGATCTAGCGGTAATCGGGGAGCTGTTTTTT; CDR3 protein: CASSDLAVIGELFF
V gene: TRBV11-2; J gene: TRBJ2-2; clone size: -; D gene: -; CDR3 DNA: TGTGCCAGCAGAGCCGTCCGCACCGGGGAGCTGTTTTTT; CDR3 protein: CASRAVRTGELFF
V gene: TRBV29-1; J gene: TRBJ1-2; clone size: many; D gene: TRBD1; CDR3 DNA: TGCAGCGTTGGTCCCCGGGACAGGGACGGCTACACCTTC; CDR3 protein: CSVGPRDRDGYTF
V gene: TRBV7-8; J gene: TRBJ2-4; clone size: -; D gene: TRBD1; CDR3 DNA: TGTGCCAGCAGCGCAGACAGGGGTGTGAGCGGAAACATTCAGTACTTC; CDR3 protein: CASSADRGVSGNIQYF
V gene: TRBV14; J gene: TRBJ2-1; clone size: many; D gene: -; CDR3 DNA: TGTGCCAGCAGCCAAGATCTTAAGCTTCTCAGTGAGCAGTTCTTC; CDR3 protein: CASSQDLKLLSEQFF
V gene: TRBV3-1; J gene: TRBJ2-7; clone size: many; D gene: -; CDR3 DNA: TGTGCCAGCAGCCAAGACCTCTCTTCCGCAGGAACCGAGCAGTACTTC; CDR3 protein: CASSQDLSSAGTEQYF
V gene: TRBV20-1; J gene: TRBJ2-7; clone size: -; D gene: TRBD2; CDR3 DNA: TGCAGTGCTAGCAGACTAGCATCCTACGAGCAGTACTTC; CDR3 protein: CSASRLASYEQYF
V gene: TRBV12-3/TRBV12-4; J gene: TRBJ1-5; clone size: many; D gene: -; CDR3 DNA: TGTGCCAGCAGTTTAGGTTCGGGGGGGTCCAATCAGCCCCAGCATTTT; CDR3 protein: CASSLGSGGSNQPQHF
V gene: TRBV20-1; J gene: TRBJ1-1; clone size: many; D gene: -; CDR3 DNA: TGCAGTGCTAGAGCCGGACTGGGGGGCACTGAAGCTTTCTTT; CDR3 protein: CSARAGLGGTEAFF
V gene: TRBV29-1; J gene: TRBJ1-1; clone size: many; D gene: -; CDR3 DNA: TGCAGCGGAGGACATTCGAACACTGAAGCTTTCTTT; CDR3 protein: CSGGHSNTEAFF
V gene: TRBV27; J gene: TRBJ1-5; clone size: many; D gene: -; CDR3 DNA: TGTGCCAGCAGCCTCAGGGGCCATAGCAATCAGCCCCAGCATTTT; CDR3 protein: CASSLRGHSNQPQHF
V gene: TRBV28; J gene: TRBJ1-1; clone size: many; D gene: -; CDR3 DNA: TGTGCCAGCACTTCCCATGGGGGGAACACTGAAGCTTTCTTT; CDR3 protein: CASTSHGGNTEAFF
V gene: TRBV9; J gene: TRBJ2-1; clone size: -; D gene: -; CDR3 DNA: TGTGCCAGCAGCGTATGGGGGGCCCGGAATGAGCAGTTCTTC; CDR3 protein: CASSVWGARNEQFF
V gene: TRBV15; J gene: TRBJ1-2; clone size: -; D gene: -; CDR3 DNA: TGTGCCACCAGCTCCCAAAGGGAGAGATCAAAGAATTATGACTACACCTTC; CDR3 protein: CATSSQRERSKNYDYTF
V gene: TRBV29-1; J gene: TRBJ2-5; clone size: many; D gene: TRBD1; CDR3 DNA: TGCAGCCCGGTTACAGGGGGCGAGACCCAGTACTTC; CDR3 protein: CSPVTGGETQYF
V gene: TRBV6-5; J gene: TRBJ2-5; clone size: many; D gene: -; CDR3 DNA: TGTGCCAGCAGTTACCAGGCTAGCGAAGAGACCCAGTACTTC; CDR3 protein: CASSYQASEETQYF
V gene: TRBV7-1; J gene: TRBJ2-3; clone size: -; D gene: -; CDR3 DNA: TGTGCCAGCACCCCAGGGCACACAGATACGCAGTATTTT; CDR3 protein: CASTPGHTDTQYF
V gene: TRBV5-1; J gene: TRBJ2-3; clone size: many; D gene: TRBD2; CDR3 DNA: TGCGCCAGCAGCTTGGGAGCGGGAATTGACACAGATACGCAGTATTTT; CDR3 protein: CASSLGAGIDTDTQYF
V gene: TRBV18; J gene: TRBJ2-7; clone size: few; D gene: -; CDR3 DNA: TGTGCCAGCTCACCCCTCTCCGGGGGTCACGAGCAGTACTTC; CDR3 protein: CASSPLSGGHEQYF
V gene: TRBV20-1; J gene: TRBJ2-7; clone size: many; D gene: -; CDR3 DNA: TGCAGTGCCCACGGGGGCCGATCCTACGAGCAGTACTTC; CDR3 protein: CSAHGGRSYEQYF
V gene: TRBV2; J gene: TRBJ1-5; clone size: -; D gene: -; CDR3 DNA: TGTGCCAGCAGTGAGGTAGGGTCTTCCAATCAGCCCCAGCATTTT; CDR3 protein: CASSEVGSSNQPQHF
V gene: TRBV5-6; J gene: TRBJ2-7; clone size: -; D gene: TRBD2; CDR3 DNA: TGTGCCAGCAGCTTTAGCGGGAGGAGGGTCTACGAGCAGTACTTC; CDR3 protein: CASSFSGRRVYEQYF
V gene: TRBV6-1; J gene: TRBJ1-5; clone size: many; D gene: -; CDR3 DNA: TGTGCCGCATCAGGGAATCAGCCCCAGCATTTT; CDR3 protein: CAASGNQPQHF
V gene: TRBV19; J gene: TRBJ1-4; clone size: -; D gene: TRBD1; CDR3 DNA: TGTGCCACAAACAGGGGGGAGACTAATGAAAAACTGTTTTTT; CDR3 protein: CATNRGETNEKLFF
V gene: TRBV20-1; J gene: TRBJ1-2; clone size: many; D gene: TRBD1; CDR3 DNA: TGCAGTCCCCCCGGGGGACAGGGAGCCCTGAGGAATGGCTACACCTTC; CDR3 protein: CSPPGGQGALRNGYTF
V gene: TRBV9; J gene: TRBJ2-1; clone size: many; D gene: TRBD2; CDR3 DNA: TGTGCCAGCAGCGTAGCCAGCGGGGGGGCAGGGAATGAGCAGTTCTTC; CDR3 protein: CASSVASGGAGNEQFF
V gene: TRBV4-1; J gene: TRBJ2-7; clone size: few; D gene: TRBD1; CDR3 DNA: TGCGCCAGCAGCTACACCCCGGGACAGGGCTACGGGGAGCAGTACTTC; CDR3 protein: CASSYTPGQGYGEQYF
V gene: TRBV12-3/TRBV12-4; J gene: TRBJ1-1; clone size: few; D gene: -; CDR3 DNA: TGTGCCAGCAGCCCGACGACGAACACTGAAGCTTTCTTT; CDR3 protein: CASSPTTNTEAFF
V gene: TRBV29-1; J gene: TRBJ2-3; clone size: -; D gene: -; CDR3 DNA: TGCAGCGCCGGGACGACGAGCACAGATACGCAGTATTTT; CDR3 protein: CSAGTTSTDTQYF
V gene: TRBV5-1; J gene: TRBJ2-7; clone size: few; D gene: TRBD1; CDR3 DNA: TGCGCCAGCAGCTTACAGGGGAGAAACTCCTACGAGCAGTACTTC; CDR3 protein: CASSLQGRNSYEQYF
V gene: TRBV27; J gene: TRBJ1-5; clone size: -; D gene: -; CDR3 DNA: TGTGCCAGCAGCCCGCCGACCCTACCGTCAAATCAGCCCCAGCATTTT; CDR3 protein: CASSPPTLPSNQPQHF
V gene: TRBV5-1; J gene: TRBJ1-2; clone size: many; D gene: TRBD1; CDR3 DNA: TGCGCCAGCAGCGCGAGACAGGGGGTCTTTCTCGACTATGGCTACACCTTC; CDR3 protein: CASSARQGVFLDYGYTF
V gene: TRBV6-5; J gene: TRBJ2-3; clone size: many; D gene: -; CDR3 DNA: TGTGCCAGCAGTTACTCGACGGGGCAAGGGGGCACAGATACGCAGTATTTT; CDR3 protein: CASSYSTGQGGTDTQYF
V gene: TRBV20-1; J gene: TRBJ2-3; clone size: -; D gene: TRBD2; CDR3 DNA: TGCAGTGCTAATCCGGGAGGGGGGGGCGCCTACACAGATACGCAGTATTTT; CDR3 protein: CSANPGGGGAYTDTQYF
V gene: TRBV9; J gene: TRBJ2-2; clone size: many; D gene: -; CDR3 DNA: TGTGCCAGCAGCGTAGTATCCCTTACCGGGGAGCTGTTTTTT; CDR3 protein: CASSVVSLTGELFF
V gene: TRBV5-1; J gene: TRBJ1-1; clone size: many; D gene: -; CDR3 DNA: TGCGCCAGCAGACCAAGATTGAACACTGAAGCTTTCTTT; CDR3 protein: CASRPRLNTEAFF
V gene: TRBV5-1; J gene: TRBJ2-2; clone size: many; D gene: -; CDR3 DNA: TGCGCCAGCAGCTTGGATCCGGGGCTCGCCGGGGAGCTGTTTTTT; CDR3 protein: CASSLDPGLAGELFF
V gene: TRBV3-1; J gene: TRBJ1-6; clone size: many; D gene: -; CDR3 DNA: TGTGCCAGCAGCGTTAGCGAGGGGAACTCACCCCTCCACTTT; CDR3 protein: CASSVSEGNSPLHF
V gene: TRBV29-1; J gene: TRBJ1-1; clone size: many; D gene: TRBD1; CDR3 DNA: TGCAGCGTGGAGACAGGGAGGACTGAAGCTTTCTTT; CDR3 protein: CSVETGRTEAFF
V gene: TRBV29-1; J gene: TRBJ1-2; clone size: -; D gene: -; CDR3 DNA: TGCAGCGTTGGGGGAGCCAACTATGGCTACACCTTC; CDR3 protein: CSVGGANYGYTF
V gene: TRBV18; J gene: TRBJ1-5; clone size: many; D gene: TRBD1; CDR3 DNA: TGTGCCAGCACGACAGGGGGCGATCAGCCCCAGCATTTT; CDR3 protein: CASTTGGDQPQHF
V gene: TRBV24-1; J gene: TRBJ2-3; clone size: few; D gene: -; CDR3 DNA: TGTGCCACCAGTGATCCTACAGGGGGAGGGACAGATACGCAGTATTTT; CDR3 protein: CATSDPTGGGTDTQYF
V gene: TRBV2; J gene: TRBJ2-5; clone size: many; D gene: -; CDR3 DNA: TGTGCCAGCGGCACTAGTGGGGAGACCCAGTACTTC; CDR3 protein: CASGTSGETQYF
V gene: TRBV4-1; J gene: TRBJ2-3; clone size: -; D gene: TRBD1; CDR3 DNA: TGCGCCAGCAGCCAACAGGGACAGGGGGCAGATACGCAGTATTTT; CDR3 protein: CASSQQGQGADTQYF
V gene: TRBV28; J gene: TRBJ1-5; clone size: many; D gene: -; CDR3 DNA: TGTGCCAGCAGTTTAATGGGGGGACGTGGACAGCCCCAGCATTTT; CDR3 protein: CASSLMGGRGQPQHF